This record concerns one T cell receptor (beta chain) sequence. A read error is possible here, since a much larger clone lies one base away. Library preparation followed earlier protocols using designated TCR primers. From the PCR reads, TCRdb called clonotypes with MiXCR, one entry per CDR3 protein. The table shows about 320,000 distinct CDR3 sequences, with around a fifth occurring only once. The sample belongs to a study of molecular identifiers for immune sequencing clone quantification. The CDR3 is 14 amino acids. Germline CDR1 is SNHLY and CDR2 is FYNNEI. Using a CD8+CD4-CCR7+CD45RA+ phenotype, naive CD8 T cells were sorted.

The sequence came from a human donor in good health. Some libraries in this study had Jurkat cell RNA spiked in. The chain carries TRBV2 and TRBJ2-1; TRBD1 might be the D (6 bases). Sequencing was done on a sample of naive CD8+ T cells from blood, with Jurkat cell RNA spiked in. The subset denotes: FACS-sorted CD8+CD4-CCR7+CD45RA+ naive T cells. For the CDR3, the DNA is TGTGCCACCAACCGGGACACAGTCTACAATGAGCAGCTCTTC. Residues: CATNRDTVYNEQLF.